One TCR beta chain is described in this entry. The V and J ends lost 4 bases and 10 bases, in that order; junction bases with no gene match: 6. The CDR3 totals 14 residues. CDR1 and CDR2 (germline): KGHSH, LQKENI. The sample belongs to a study of blood T cell repertoires in COVID-19. Study at large: Both acute and convalescent COVID-19 samples were obtained from the United States, Italy and Spain. Nucleic acid was either cDNA or gDNA, and it came from T cells, B-cell-depleted T cells, or PBMCs.

The data were produced by immunoSEQ multiplex PCR, yet TCRdb's version contains in-frame clones alone and is incomplete. The sample yields 70,000 to 85,000 clones, approximately 90% seen once. This sequence joins TRBV18 and TRBJ1-6; 8 bases align to TRBD1. The TCR comes from a woman aged 55-75 years with active COVID-19. What was sequenced was peripheral blood. CDR3 protein: CASSQTGVNSPLHF. The DNA of the CDR3 is TGTGCCAGCTCACAGACAGGGGTTAACTCACCCCTCCACTTT.